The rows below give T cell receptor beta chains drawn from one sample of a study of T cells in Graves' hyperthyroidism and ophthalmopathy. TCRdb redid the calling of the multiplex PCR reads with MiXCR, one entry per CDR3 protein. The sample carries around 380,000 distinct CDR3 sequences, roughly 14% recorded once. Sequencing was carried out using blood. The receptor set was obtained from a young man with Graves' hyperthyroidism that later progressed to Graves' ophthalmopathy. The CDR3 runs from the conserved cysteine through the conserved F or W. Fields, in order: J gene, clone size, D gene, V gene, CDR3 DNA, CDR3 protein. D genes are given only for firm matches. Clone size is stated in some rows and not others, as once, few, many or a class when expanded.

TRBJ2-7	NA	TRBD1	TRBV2	TGTGCCAGCAGTGCAGACAGGGAAAGCTCCTACGAGCAGTACTTC	CASSADRESSYEQYF
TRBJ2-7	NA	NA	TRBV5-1	TGCGCCAGCAGCTTGGGGCGGAAGACAGATCCAAGCTCCTACGAGCAGTACTTC	CASSLGRKTDPSSYEQYF
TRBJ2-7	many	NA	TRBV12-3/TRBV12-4	TGTGCCAGCAGCATAAGGGGTTTGGGTCAGGGGCCCTTTACCTACGAGCAGTACTTC	CASSIRGLGQGPFTYEQYF
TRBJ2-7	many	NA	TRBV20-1	TGCAGTGCTAGACCCCTCCGCTACGAGCAGTACTTC	CSARPLRYEQYF
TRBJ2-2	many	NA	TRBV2	TGTGCCAGCAAGGGGCGGGTGAACACCGGGGAGCTGTTTTTT	CASKGRVNTGELFF
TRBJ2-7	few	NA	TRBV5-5	TGTGCCAGCAGCTTGGTTCCCAGGGAAACCTACGAGCAGTACTTC	CASSLVPRETYEQYF
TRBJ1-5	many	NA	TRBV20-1	TGCAGTGCCCCCCAGGGATGGGGGAGCAATCAGCCCCAGCATTTT	CSAPQGWGSNQPQHF
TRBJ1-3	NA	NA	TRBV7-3	TGTGCCAGCAGCACCCCTTTGCCAGTCTCTGGAAACACCATATATTTT	CASSTPLPVSGNTIYF
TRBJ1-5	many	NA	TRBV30	TGTGCCTGGAGTGGAAAGTCGTATAGCAATCAGCCCCAGCATTTT	CAWSGKSYSNQPQHF
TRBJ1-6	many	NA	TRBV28	TGTGCCAGCAGCTCTGCTGGGGTAGTAGAAAATTCACCCCTCCACTTT	CASSSAGVVENSPLHF
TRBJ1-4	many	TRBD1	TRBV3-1	TGTGCCAGCAGCCAATGGGACAGGGGGCCGCCTAATGAAAAACTGTTTTTT	CASSQWDRGPPNEKLFF
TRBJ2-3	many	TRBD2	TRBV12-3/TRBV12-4	TGTGCCAGCAGTCCCCCTCTGGGAGCGGGGGGGCCAGATACGCAGTATTTT	CASSPPLGAGGPDTQYF
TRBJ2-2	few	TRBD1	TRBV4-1	TGCGCCAGCAGCCCATATACCACAGGGGCGAACACCGGGGAGCTGTTTTTT	CASSPYTTGANTGELFF
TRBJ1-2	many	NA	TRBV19	TGTGCCAGTAGTGCTGGGACTTACAATTTTTTTGGCTACACCTTC	CASSAGTYNFFGYTF
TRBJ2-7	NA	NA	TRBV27	TGTGCCAGCAGTTTATCGAGAGACGGGAGCTCCTACGAGCAGTACTTC	CASSLSRDGSSYEQYF
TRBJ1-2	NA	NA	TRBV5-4	TGTGCCAGCAGCTTTAACGGTTGGGACTATGGCTACACCTTC	CASSFNGWDYGYTF
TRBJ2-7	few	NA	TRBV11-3	TGTGCCAGCAGTCAAGGGCTCGGGAGTGAGCAGTACTTC	CASSQGLGSEQYF
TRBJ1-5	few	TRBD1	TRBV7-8	TGTGCCAGCAGCTCCCGGACAGGTCGATATAGCAATCAGCCCCAGCATTTT	CASSSRTGRYSNQPQHF
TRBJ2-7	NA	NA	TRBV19	TGTGCCAGTAGTCTCCTGGGGGACGGCTCCTACGAGCAGTACTTC	CASSLLGDGSYEQYF
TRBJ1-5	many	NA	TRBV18	TGTGCCAGCTCACCAAACCCGGGAGATCAGCCCCAGCATTTT	CASSPNPGDQPQHF
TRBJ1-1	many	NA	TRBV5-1	TGCGCCAGCAGCTTGGAGAGGAGGAACACTGAAGCTTTCTTT	CASSLERRNTEAFF
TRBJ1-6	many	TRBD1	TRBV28	TGTGCCAGCACCCTCAGGGGGCAGAAATCACCCCTCCACTTT	CASTLRGQKSPLHF
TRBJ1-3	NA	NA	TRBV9	TGTGCCAGCAGCGTTAGCACGGACTCTGGAAACACCATATATTTT	CASSVSTDSGNTIYF
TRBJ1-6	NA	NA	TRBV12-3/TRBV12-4	TGTGCCAGCAGTTTATATTTGAGAGGAAATTCACCCCTCCACTTT	CASSLYLRGNSPLHF
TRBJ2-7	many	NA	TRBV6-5	TGTGCCAGCAGTTACTGGGTTGGGCGGCCCTACGAGCAGTACTTC	CASSYWVGRPYEQYF
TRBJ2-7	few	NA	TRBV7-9	TGTGCCAGCAGCTTAATCAACTACGAGCAGTACTTC	CASSLINYEQYF
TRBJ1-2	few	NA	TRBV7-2	TGTGCCAGCAGCTTCCCGGGGTGGAAGGGATTGGGCTACACCTTC	CASSFPGWKGLGYTF
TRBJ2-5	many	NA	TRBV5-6	TGTGCCAGCAGCTTGGTTGCAGGGCCCATCAGAGGAGAGACCCAGTACTTC	CASSLVAGPIRGETQYF
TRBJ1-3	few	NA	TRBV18	TGTGCCAGCTCACGGAGTCGGACCGACTCTGGAAACACCATATATTTT	CASSRSRTDSGNTIYF
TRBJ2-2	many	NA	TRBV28	TGTGCCAGCAGTCCGGTGACAGGCGTGGGGGAGCTGTTTTTT	CASSPVTGVGELFF
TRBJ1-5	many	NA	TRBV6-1	TGTGCCAGCAGTGTTGGACATTATAGCAATCAGCCCCAGCATTTT	CASSVGHYSNQPQHF
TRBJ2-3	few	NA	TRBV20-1	TGCAGTGCACCCGGGTTAGCGGACTACACAGATACGCAGTATTTT	CSAPGLADYTDTQYF
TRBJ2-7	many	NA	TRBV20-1	TGCAGTGCTAGAGATTTCCCGCGCTCCTATGGCGAGCAGTACTTC	CSARDFPRSYGEQYF
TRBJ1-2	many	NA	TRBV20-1	TGCAGTGCTATCACTCGGGGGGGAAACTATGGCTACACCTTC	CSAITRGGNYGYTF
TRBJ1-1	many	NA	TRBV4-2	TGTGCCAGCAGCCAAGATTTAAGGTACACTGAAGCTTTCTTT	CASSQDLRYTEAFF
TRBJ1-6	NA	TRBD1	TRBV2	TGTGCCAGCAGCGCCGCAGGGGGCGGTTCGTTCCCCCTCCACTTT	CASSAAGGGSFPLHF